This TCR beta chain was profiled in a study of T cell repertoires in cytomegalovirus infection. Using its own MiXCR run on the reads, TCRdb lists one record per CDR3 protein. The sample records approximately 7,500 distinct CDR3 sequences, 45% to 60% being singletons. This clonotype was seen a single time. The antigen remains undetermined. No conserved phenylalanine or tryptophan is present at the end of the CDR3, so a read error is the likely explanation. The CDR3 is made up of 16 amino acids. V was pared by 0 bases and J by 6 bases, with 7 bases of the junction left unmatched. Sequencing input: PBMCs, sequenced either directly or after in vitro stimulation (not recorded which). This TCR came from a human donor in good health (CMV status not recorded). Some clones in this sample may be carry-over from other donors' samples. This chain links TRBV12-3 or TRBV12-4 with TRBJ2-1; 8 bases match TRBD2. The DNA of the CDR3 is TGTGCCAGCAGTTTAGCCCATGACGGGAGGGCCAATGAGCAGTTCTTA. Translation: CASSLAHDGRANEQFL.